A selection of T cell receptor beta chains follows, all from one sample in a study of technical replicates of blood from a handful of donors. Measured with immunoSEQ multiplex PCR; TCRdb has only the in-frame clones, and not every one. The sample contains tens of thousands of clones, more than 95% of which appear only once. Input material: T cells isolated from PBMCs. These receptors originate from a human donor in good health. CDR3s include the opening cysteine and the closing phenylalanine or tryptophan. Each record gives: CDR3 length, clone size, J gene, V gene, D gene, CDR3 DNA, CDR3 protein. D genes are given only for firm matches. Clone size is not always given. Where it is, it says once, few, many or a class for expanded clones.

16 once TRBJ1-2 TRBV27 - TGTGCCAGCAGTTTATCTTTCCCCGCGGGGCAGTATGGCTACACCTTC CASSLSFPAGQYGYTF
13 - TRBJ2-7 TRBV5-1 - TGCGCCAGCAGCTCGAGGGGGACCGACGAGCAGTACTTC CASSSRGTDEQYF
13 - TRBJ1-1 TRBV6-5 - TGTGCCAGCAGTTCAGGACAGTCTACCGAAGCTTTCTTT CASSSGQSTEAFF
16 - TRBJ2-3 TRBV13 TRBD1 TGTGCCAGCAGCCTGTGGGGACAGGGCCCCACAGATACGCAGTATTTT CASSLWGQGPTDTQYF
15 - TRBJ2-1 TRBV15 TRBD1 TGTGCCACCAGCAGTGGACAGGGCTTCAGCGATGAGCAGTTCTTC CATSSGQGFSDEQFF
20 - TRBJ1-5 TRBV6-1 TRBD1 TGTGCCAGCAGTGAATCTATAGGGGCAGGGGGGATAGGGAGCAATCAGCCCCAGCATTTT CASSESIGAGGIGSNQPQHF
13 - TRBJ2-5 TRBV7-3 - TGTGCCAGCAGCACGCGGACAGAAGAGACCCAGTACTTC CASSTRTEETQYF
15 - TRBJ2-1 TRBV7-3 - TGTGCCAGCAGCTTAACTCAAGGGGCATACAATGAGCAGTTCTTC CASSLTQGAYNEQFF
15 - TRBJ1-1 TRBV18 - TGTGCCAGCTCAACCCAAGGACAGCTGAACACTGAAGCTTTCTTT CASSTQGQLNTEAFF
15 - TRBJ1-4 TRBV18 - TGTGCCAGCTCACCGGGGGCCTCCACTAATGAAAAACTGTTTTTT CASSPGASTNEKLFF
15 - TRBJ2-1 TRBV27 - TGTGCCAGCAGTTTAACGGGAGTCTCCTACAATGAGCAGTTCTTC CASSLTGVSYNEQFF
15 - TRBJ2-3 TRBV2 TRBD2 TGTGCCAGCAGTGAAGACGTGGGGGGGGGAGGTACGCAGTATTTT CASSEDVGGGGTQYF
15 - TRBJ1-3 TRBV5-5 - TGTGCCAGCAGCCCCTGGGCGGGGACCAGAAACACCATATATTTT CASSPWAGTRNTIYF
14 - TRBJ1-1 TRBV6-1 TRBD1 TGTGCCAGCAGCATCACAGGGGGGGGGTATGGAGCTTTCTTT CASSITGGGYGAFF
17 once TRBJ2-3 TRBV11-3 TRBD2 TGTGCCAGCAGCTCGAGGGCTAGCGGCGGGCTCACAGATACGCAGTATTTT CASSSRASGGLTDTQYF
16 - TRBJ2-3 TRBV5-6 TRBD1 TGTGCCAGCAGCTACCCGGCGGGGACAGGGGCAGATACGCAGTATTTT CASSYPAGTGADTQYF
14 once TRBJ1-4 TRBV7-9 TRBD1 TGTGCCAGCAGCCCGGGACAGGGACGGGAAAAACTGTTTTTT CASSPGQGREKLFF
13 - TRBJ1-2 TRBV27 - TGTGCCAGCAGTTTCCGGGATTTAACTGGCTACACCTTC CASSFRDLTGYTF
13 - TRBJ1-1 TRBV28 TRBD1 TGTGCCAGCAGAACAGGGGTGAACACTGAAGCTTTCTTT CASRTGVNTEAFF
14 - TRBJ1-2 TRBV6-4 TRBD1 TGTGCCAGCAGTTCTTGGACAGGGAGCCATGGCTACACCTTC CASSSWTGSHGYTF